The T cell receptor beta chain under discussion was sequenced for a study of blood T cell repertoires in COVID-19. On the study more broadly: PBMCs, B-cell-depleted T cells, or T cells provided the cDNA or gDNA that made up the material.

Authors' methods: Estimation of nucleated cell counts relied on the amplification of reference gene primers. The repertoire was sequenced with immunoSEQ multiplex PCR; TCRdb's copy has only in-frame clones and lacks some. From that table come the V and J calls and clone size; the DNA was used to work out D and trimming. Counted here are approximately 47,000 clones, under 90% occurring once; the ten biggest clones make up 8.8%. The receptor comes from a man in his sixties with acute or convalescent COVID-19. Specimen: peripheral blood.

CDR3 amino acids: CASSPSYSDREGEKLFF. In DNA form, the CDR3 reads TGTGCCAGCTCACCAAGCTACTCAGACAGGGAAGGAGAAAAACTGTTTTTT. The chain couples TRBV18 to TRBJ1-4; 7 bases match TRBD1. V gave up 2 bases and J gave up 8 bases; unmatched junction bases: 14. CDR3 length: 17 residues. Germline assignment: CDR1 KGHSH and CDR2 LQKENI.